These 28 T cell receptor beta chains were sequenced from one sample in a study of type 1 regulatory T cells. TCRdb analysed the reads with MiXCR anew, one entry per CDR3 protein. This table has about 100,000 distinct CDR3 sequences, 25% to 40% appearing once. Sequenced: CD4+ T cells, either the whole sample or a sorted fraction (not recorded which). Source of these receptors: a human donor in good health.

This clonotype has only one observation. The chain links TRBV7-9 to TRBJ2-3; the match to TRBD2 covers 13 bases. Germline CDR1 reads SEHNR; CDR2 reads FQNEAQ (reference sequence). This CDR3 is 18 amino acids long. The junction had 10 bases not matched to a gene; V was cut back by 2 bases and J by 5 bases. In DNA, the CDR3 is TGTGCCAGCAGCTTACCGACTCGGACTAGCGGGAGTATAGATACGCAGTATTTT. Its translation is CASSLPTRTSGSIDTQYF.

This clonotype occurred a few times. The J gene is TRBJ2-1, the V gene TRBV9; unclear D gene. CDR3 length equals 15 residues. V dropped 3 bases and J dropped 8 bases, with 18 bases sitting between them. Germline V gene sequence: CDR1 SGDLS, CDR2 YYNGEE. The CDR3 loop is CASSGRHKVGDEQFF. As DNA, the CDR3 is TGTGCCAGCAGCGGGAGACATAAGGTAGGCGATGAGCAGTTCTTC.

This clonotype was seen a handful of times. V is TRBV20-1 and J is TRBJ2-1, with 8 positions matching TRBD1. Germline CDR1 reads DFQATT; CDR2 reads SNEGSKA (reference sequence). The CDR3 loop spans 15 amino acids. The junction had 7 bases not matched to a gene; V was cut back by 1 base and J by 5 bases. The CDR3: CSARVSGQGNNEQFF. The CDR3 DNA reads as TGCAGTGCTAGAGTAAGCGGACAGGGCAACAATGAGCAGTTCTTC.

This clonotype showed up just a few times. The chain combines TRBV20-1 with TRBJ1-2, with D possibly matching TRBD1 (5 bases). CDR1 and CDR2 from the germline V gene are DFQATT and SNEGSKA (reference sequence). Trimming took 4 bases from V and 10 from J, leaving 13 bases between them. This CDR3 spans 11 amino acids. CDR3 protein: CSANGQQDYTF. DNA of the CDR3: TGCAGTGCTAACGGGCAACAGGACTACACCTTC.

The chain is built from TRBV6-2 or TRBV6-3 and TRBJ1-4; 7 bases align to TRBD1. CDR1 is MNHEY, CDR2 SVGEGT, per germline. The CDR3 has 18 residues. J lost 5 bases, V lost 6 bases, and 18 bases had no gene match. The chain's CDR3 is CASSYRSRLGQTNEKLFF. The CDR3 DNA sequence: TGTGCCAGCAGCTACAGGTCGCGTCTGGGACAGACAAATGAAAAACTGTTTTTT.

This chain joins TRBV7-2 and TRBJ2-3; no definite D call. The germline CDR1 and CDR2 sequences are SGHTA and FQGNSA. Deletions cut 4 bases from V and 1 base from J, with 12 bases between. This CDR3 contains 15 residues. The DNA of the CDR3 is TGTGCCAGCAGCTCCTACGGATATGGCACAGATACGCAGTATTTT. Translation: CASSSYGYGTDTQYF.

In this sample, this clonotype turned up once. The chain joins TRBV7-2 to TRBJ2-7, with 7 bases fitting TRBD2. Trimming at V came to 1 base and at J to 0 bases, leaving 9 bases not matched to a gene. The germline V gene has CDR1 SGHTA and CDR2 FQGNSA. This CDR3 comprises 17 residues. The CDR3 loop reads CASSLGAHGGSSYEQYF. DNA for the CDR3: TGTGCCAGCAGCTTAGGGGCCCATGGCGGGAGCTCCTACGAGCAGTACTTC.

A few counts support this clonotype. V is TRBV7-9 and J is TRBJ2-7; 8 bases are shared with TRBD1. Germline trimming cut 6 bases from V and 3 bases from J; bases unmatched to any gene: 10. CDR3 length: 15 residues. Per germline, CDR1 SEHNR and CDR2 FQNEAQ (reference sequence). The CDR3 loop is CASSFGDRYDYEQYF. The DNA for the CDR3 is TGTGCCAGCAGTTTTGGGGACAGGTACGACTACGAGCAGTACTTC.

The rearrangement links TRBV3-1 to TRBJ2-3; D is unclear. Germline CDR1 and CDR2: LGHDT and YNNKEL (reference sequence). V was clipped by 0 bases and J by 0 bases, with 7 bases between them. The CDR3 runs to 15 residues. The CDR3 DNA reads as TGTGCCAGCAGCCAAGAGGCCGGGAGCACAGATACGCAGTATTTT. Its translation: CASSQEAGSTDTQYF.

The rearrangement uses TRBV7-2 and TRBJ2-1, with no clear D. The germline V gene has CDR1 SGHTA and CDR2 FQGNSA. CDR3 length equals 13 residues. The V end lost 3 bases, the J end lost 6 bases, and 9 bases lay between the germline ends. Here the CDR3 DNA reads TGTGCCAGCAGCTTTAGTATCTCCAATGAGCAGTTCTTC. Protein product: CASSFSISNEQFF.

Details on this clonotype: This may come from a read error, since a much larger clone is one base off. This chain uses TRBV7-9 with TRBJ2-3; TRBD1 or TRBD2 may be the D gene (6 bases each). Germline V gives CDR1 SEHNR, CDR2 FQNEAQ (reference sequence). The CDR3 length is 15 residues. CDR3: CASSLYGGQSDMQYF. The CDR3, as DNA: TGTGCCAGCAGCTTATATGGGGGGCAATCAGATATGCAGTATTTT.

The rearrangement joins TRBV7-2 to TRBJ1-5, with D possibly being TRBD1 (5 bases). Per the germline V gene, CDR1 is SGHTA and CDR2 is FQGNSA. The CDR3 length is 13 residues. The germline V and J ends were trimmed by 3 bases and 8 bases, with 11 bases remaining between them. CDR3 in DNA: TGTGCCAGCAGCTTGTCGGGGGGTGAGCCCCAGCATTTT. Encoded protein: CASSLSGGEPQHF.

This clonotype was seen more than once but under ten times. CDR3 amino acids: CASSFTFSGPSSYNEQFF. The CDR3, as DNA: TGCGCCAGCAGCTTTACCTTTAGCGGGCCAAGCTCCTACAATGAGCAGTTCTTC. This chain joins TRBV5-1 and TRBJ2-1; 7 bases are a match to TRBD2. The CDR3 is made up of 18 amino acids. Unmatched junction bases numbered 11, after V lost 2 bases and J lost 0 bases. The germline V gene has CDR1 SGHRS and CDR2 YFSETQ.

The chain joins TRBV7-2 to TRBJ2-1; D may be TRBD2 (6 bases). V was pared by 2 bases and J by 15 bases, with 11 bases between. The CDR3 runs to 11 residues. Looked up from germline, CDR1 is SGHTA and CDR2 is FQGNSA. DNA for the CDR3: TGTGCCAGCAGCTTACGGGAGATAGGGTTCTTC. This translates into CASSLREIGFF.

This clonotype is medium-sized by share. V usage is TRBV20-1 and J usage is TRBJ2-3; the match to TRBD2 covers 8 bases. The trim removed 7 bases at V and 1 base at J, leaving 19 bases unmatched. The CDR3 contains 18 residues. Germline loops: CDR1 DFQATT, CDR2 SNEGSKA (reference sequence). In DNA form, the CDR3 reads TGCAGTGTTCAGTCGGGCGCGGGAGGATCTACGGGCACAGATACGCAGTATTTT. It translates to CSVQSGAGGSTGTDTQYF.

The chain carries TRBV7-8 and TRBJ1-5, with a tentative D call TRBD1 (5 bases). This CDR3 spans 13 amino acids. Germline V gene data show CDR1 as SGHVS and CDR2 as FQNEAQ. V was cut by 6 bases and J by 2 bases, with 8 bases left in between. The CDR3 coding sequence is TGTGCCAGCAGATTACAGGGCAATCAGCCCCAGCATTTT. Translation: CASRLQGNQPQHF.

This clonotype was recorded a few times. J is TRBJ2-3 and V is TRBV20-1, with TRBD2 as a possible D gene (5 bases). The CDR3 sequence is 14 residues long. Germline CDR1 reads DFQATT; CDR2 reads SNEGSKA (reference sequence). Between the trimmed V and J ends, which lost 3 bases and 2 bases, there was a span of 12 bases. CDR3 amino acids: CSARPGVNTDTQYF. For the CDR3, the DNA is TGCAGTGCTAGGCCCGGGGTCAACACAGATACGCAGTATTTT.

The rearrangement links TRBV14 to TRBJ1-2; a weak D match, TRBD1 (5 bases). Trimming took off 2 bases at V and 4 bases at J, with 8 bases between the two ends. The CDR3 consists of 13 residues. Per germline, CDR1 SGHDN and CDR2 FVKESK. As DNA, the CDR3 is TGTGCCAGCAGCCAAAAGGGGATCTATGGCTACACCTTC. Protein: CASSQKGIYGYTF.

The sample holds a few counts of this clonotype. The CDR3 protein is CASSADRGDWGYTF. The CDR3 DNA follows: TGTGCCAGCAGCGCGGACAGAGGGGATTGGGGCTACACCTTC. The chain uses TRBV2 and TRBJ1-2; D might be TRBD1 (6 bases). Trimming stripped 6 bases from V and 8 bases from J, with 19 bases between. Per the germline V gene, CDR1 is SNHLY and CDR2 is FYNNEI. The CDR3 contains 14 residues.

J is TRBJ2-2 and V is TRBV5-1, with a possible D match to TRBD1 (5 bases). The V end was cut by 4 bases, the J end by 6 bases, with 7 bases between. The CDR3 totals 12 residues. CDR1 and CDR2 (germline): SGHRS, YFSETQ. DNA for the CDR3: TGCGCCAGCAGCCCACAGGCCGGGGAGCTGTTTTTT. Its translation is CASSPQAGELFF.

The V gene is TRBV20-1, the J gene TRBJ1-5; D ambiguous. The CDR3 has 14 amino acids. Germline V gene lookup returns CDR1 DFQATT and CDR2 SNEGSKA (reference sequence). Between the trimmed V and J ends, which lost 4 bases and 0 bases, there was a span of 10 bases. CDR3: CSAKEPYSNQPQHF. DNA for the CDR3: TGCAGTGCTAAGGAACCTTATAGCAATCAGCCCCAGCATTTT.

This chain joins TRBV7-9 and TRBJ2-1; 9 bases align to TRBD1. Trimming at V came to 4 bases and at J to 9 bases, leaving 10 bases not matched to a gene. CDR1 and CDR2 from the germline V gene are SEHNR and FQNEAQ (reference sequence). The length of the CDR3 is 15 residues. The CDR3 coding sequence is TGTGCCAGCAGCTCAAGGGACAGGGCCTACGGTGAGCAGTTCTTC. Translated, it gives CASSSRDRAYGEQFF.

This rearrangement joins TRBV9 to TRBJ2-7; D gene uncertain. In germline, CDR1 is SGDLS, CDR2 YYNGEE. The CDR3 spans 15 residues. Trimming took off 2 bases at V and 4 bases at J, with 16 bases between the two ends. The CDR3 is CASSVFADGPYEQYF. CDR3 bases: TGTGCCAGCAGCGTCTTCGCCGACGGGCCGTACGAGCAGTACTTC.

There are a few counts of this clonotype. The chain combines TRBV2 with TRBJ1-2; D unclear. CDR3 length equals 11 residues. Germline V CDR1 and CDR2: SNHLY, FYNNEI. Trimming took 4 bases from V and 5 from J, leaving 5 bases between them. CDR3 in amino acids: CASSAGYGYTF. For the CDR3, the DNA is TGTGCCAGCAGTGCCGGGTATGGCTACACCTTC.

This clonotype appeared a single time. The chain carries TRBV5-4 and TRBJ2-2, with TRBD2 matching over 15 bases. Trimming cost V 3 bases and J 3 bases; bases outside gene matches: 3. Per the germline V gene, CDR1 is SGHNT and CDR2 is YYREEE (reference sequence). The CDR3 has 17 amino acids. The CDR3 bases are TGTGCCAGCAGCTCGGGACTAGCGGGAGGCTACACCGGGGAGCTGTTTTTT. Translated, it gives CASSSGLAGGYTGELFF.

This chain links TRBV5-5 with TRBJ2-1, with D tentatively TRBD1 (6 bases). Germline V gene data show CDR1 as SGHKS and CDR2 as YYEKEE (reference sequence). This CDR3 region has 15 residues. Between the trimmed V and J ends, which lost 2 bases and 0 bases, there was a span of 9 bases. The CDR3 DNA reads as TGTGCCAGCAGCTTCGAACAGGGCTCCTACAATGAGCAGTTCTTC. Protein sequence: CASSFEQGSYNEQFF.

This clonotype turned up a few times. V is TRBV20-1 and J is TRBJ2-7; no clear D. In germline, CDR1 is DFQATT, CDR2 SNEGSKA (reference sequence). V was trimmed by 0 bases and J by 1 base, leaving 10 bases between them. CDR3 size: 14 residues. CDR3 nucleotide sequence: TGCAGTGCTAGAGATGAGCTCCTTTCCTACGAGCAGTACTTC. Its translation is CSARDELLSYEQYF.

This clonotype was picked up a small number of times. The genes are TRBV7-2 and TRBJ2-1, with 16 bases that match TRBD2. Looked up from germline, CDR1 is SGHTA and CDR2 is FQGNSA. There are 19 residues in the CDR3. V was pared by 6 bases and J by 8 bases, with 16 bases of the junction left unmatched. The CDR3 DNA reads as TGTGCCAGCAGTCCCCCGGTTTCGGGGACTAGCGGGAGGGCGGATGAGCAGTTCTTC. Its translation: CASSPPVSGTSGRADEQFF.